This TCR beta chain was retrieved from a study of human T cells and chemical hapten exposure (dated by TCRdb to about 2021). At the level of the whole study: For sensitization, 2% DPC in acetone was applied to a 2 cm by 2 cm area of upper inner arm skin. Throughout the study period of around 24 weeks, patients also received therapeutic DPC doses to the scalp every week. Patch testing was performed on the upper back with Finn chambers containing 0.01% DPC, and the patch tests were scored after 6 days according to International Contact Dermatitis Research Group standards. Alopecia areata with under or over 50% scalp involvement, alopecia totalis and alopecia universalis were represented in the patient cohort, which was mostly female. The libraries were sequenced as a pool, and the TCR yield per sample differed mostly because of small variations in library volumes within the pool. In alopecia patients, the study followed how the peripheral blood TCR repertoire changed in vivo over primary and secondary sensitization to diphenylcyclopropenone (DPC), a hapten. Blood samples were taken from patients before sensitization (week 0) and at 2, 6 and about 24 weeks after DPC sensitization. Blood for TCR sequencing was provided by twenty-nine alopecia patients at one to four time points (pre-sensitization, 2, 6 and 24 weeks). Study-level results and caveats: Because every patient had alopecia, a presumed autoimmune disease, the patients' immune response might differ from that of healthy individuals. A positive correlation was found between the number of PT1 expanded TCRs and patch test score, with significance reached at thresholds 8, 16 and 32 but not 4. Repeated subsampling changed both the strength of the expansion versus patch-test correlation and the threshold at which the correlation became significant. The number of TCRs above 1 in 1000 frequency did not change with DPC sensitization; there was no evidence of global repertoire structure alterations. Compared with pre-sensitization or healthy control sets, expanded TCRs formed significantly more large CDR3 similarity clusters, which is consistent with antigen-driven responses.

V sheds 5 bases and J sheds 3 bases, leaving 13 bases between their ends. From a lookup of the germline V gene, CDR1 and CDR2 are SGHVS and FQNEAQ. Taken from cysteine to phenylalanine, the CDR3 has 14 residues. Only the CDR3 DNA stays, 42 bases, in frame from base 1. The sample's time point, from its label and the paper: patch test 1, 2 weeks after DPC sensitization. The sample's treatment or condition, from its label and the paper: therapeutic diphenylcyclopropenone sensitization with weekly scalp DPC. Blood at each patch-test visit was drawn before the patch test was applied. Eligible patients were aged 18 to 70, diagnosed with alopecia, deemed suitable for DPC therapy, and excluded if pregnant. Total RNA was extracted from unfractionated whole blood that had been collected in Tempus Blood RNA tubes. This clonotype was seen only a few times. It lacks a known antigen. No clone much larger than this one lies a single base away; base qualities are absent.

Libraries were prepared through RACE. The sample was run on a NextSeq 500. During library preparation, unique molecular identifiers were attached to individual cDNA molecules so that TCRs could be counted quantitatively and reproducibly. From each blood RNA sample, both TCR alpha and TCR beta chains were sequenced. Under the source paper's analysis protocol: The median number of TCRs per sample was over 85,000, ranging from 23,224 to 690,600. The Decombinator software suite was used to annotate the V, J and CDR3 of the TCR reads. For PS versus PT1 abundance plots, all samples were subsampled to the same number of TCRs (28,000). TCRs were defined as expanded if absent before sensitization and observed at least eight times at the 2-week time point. In-frame beta chains were kept once TCRdb had trimmed the public reads at Q25 with fastp and called clones with MiXCR. Rows with one shared CDR3 protein collapse into an entry with the most common genes and DNA. The V and J calls here are based on TCRdb, not the publication. The sample has 150,000 to 200,000 distinct CDR3 sequences on record, around 15% of them singletons. The ten largest account for 1.7% of the sample.

This receptor was identified in a woman in her 30s with alopecia areata. Some clones in this sample may be carry-over from other donors' samples. This sample comprised whole blood, obtained in connection with sensitization to the hapten diphenylcyclopropenone (DPC). The chain is assembled from TRBV7-8 and TRBJ1-2; a confident D gene designation cannot be given. CDR3 region: CASSPATRYYGYTF. The DNA reads as follows: TGTGCCAGCAGCCCGGCAACCAGATACTATGGCTACACCTTC.